The table lists the clone carrying this TCR beta chain with many counts. As yet, its antigen is unknown. Per the germline V gene, CDR1 is SGHNT and CDR2 is YYREEE (reference sequence). CDR3 length: 15 amino acids. V was clipped by 4 bases and J by 3 bases; unmatched bases: 8. This record belongs to a study of T cells in Graves' hyperthyroidism and ophthalmopathy. General study results and limits: The blood repertoire included most of the expanded thyroid clonotypes above 0.001.

These patients, aged 18 to 65, had recently diagnosed hyperthyroidism lasting under 2 months. TCR beta CDR3 regions were amplified from RNA. During a first-round RT-PCR of the TCR CDR3, the HTBI primer set was used. TCRdb ran MiXCR on the multiplex PCR reads and lists one entry per CDR3 protein. The sample shows more than 150,000 distinct CDR3 sequences, approximately 15% of them seen only once. The origin of this receptor is a woman aged 50 to 60 with Graves' hyperthyroidism. The chain combines TRBV5-4 with TRBJ2-7; 9 bases map to TRBD1. The specimen sequenced was blood. The CDR3 here is CASSPGGTGIYEQYF. CDR3 nucleotides: TGTGCCAGCAGCCCTGGAGGGACAGGGATCTACGAGCAGTACTTC.